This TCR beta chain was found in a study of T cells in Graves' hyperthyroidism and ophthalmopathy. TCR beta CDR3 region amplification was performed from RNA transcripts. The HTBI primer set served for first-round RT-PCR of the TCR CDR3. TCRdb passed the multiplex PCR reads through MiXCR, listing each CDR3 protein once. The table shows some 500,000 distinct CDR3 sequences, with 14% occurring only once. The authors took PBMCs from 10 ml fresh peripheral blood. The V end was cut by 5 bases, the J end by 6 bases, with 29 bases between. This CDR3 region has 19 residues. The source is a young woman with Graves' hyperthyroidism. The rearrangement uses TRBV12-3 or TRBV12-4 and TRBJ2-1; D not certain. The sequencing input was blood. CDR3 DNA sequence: TGTGCCAGCAGTACGGTTGGGCTCCGGGTGTCCCTCCAGCGCAATGAGCAGTTCTTC. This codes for CASSTVGLRVSLQRNEQFF.